This T cell receptor (beta chain) was captured by sequencing in a study of cytomegalovirus exposure and HLA in healthy donors. The primer mix had 60 Vbeta and 13 Jbeta primers. Clones were read by immunoSEQ multiplex PCR, and TCRdb kept only the in-frame ones, dropping some. The table includes around 120,000 clones, about 74% detected once. The origin of this receptor is a woman in her 40s in good health and CMV-seropositive. Source material: PBMCs.

In nucleotides, the CDR3 is TGTGCCAGCAGCCGCGGGTCCAGACAGACCCAGTACTTC. Translation gives CASSRGSRQTQYF. V is TRBV7-2 and J is TRBJ2-5; perhaps TRBD2 as D (5 bases). The CDR3 has 13 amino acids. Trimming shortened V by 5 bases and J by 6 bases, and 13 bases separated the two germline ends. CDR1 SGHTA and CDR2 FQGNSA come from the germline V gene.